A single sample gave rise to the 18 T cell receptor beta chains below, sequenced in a study of cytomegalovirus exposure and HLA in healthy donors. This PCR relied on a set of 60 Vbeta primers and 13 Jbeta primers. Data came from immunoSEQ multiplex PCR; TCRdb stores just in-frame clones and leaves some out. The data show 160,000 or so clones, with 78% seen just once and 1.4% held by the top ten. The sequencing sample was made of PBMCs. These receptors were obtained from a male donor in good health and CMV-seronegative.

This clone came up a few times. The chain employs TRBV28 and TRBJ2-3, with 9 positions matching TRBD2. CDR1 is MDHEN, CDR2 SYDVKM, per germline. With V trimmed by 8 bases and J by 5 bases, 11 bases remained unmatched. The CDR3 is 15 amino acids. CDR3 in amino acids: CASGENSGSLDTQYF. In nucleotides, the CDR3 is TGTGCCAGCGGGGAAAATAGCGGGAGTCTAGATACGCAGTATTTT.

The chain has TRBV6-5 and TRBJ2-7, with TRBD2 matching 9 bases. Trimming removed 6 bases from V and 5 bases from J; junction bases left unmatched: 11. Germline values: CDR1 MNHEY, CDR2 SVGAGI. There are 15 residues in the CDR3. The CDR3 region has the DNA TGTGCCAGCAGCCACTTAGCGGGAGCGAGGAACGAGCAGTACTTC. Translating gives CASSHLAGARNEQYF.

The J gene is TRBJ2-5, the V gene TRBV27, with 7 bases aligning to TRBD1. V trimming: 3 bases; J trimming: 1 base; junction bases outside the gene matches: 8. This CDR3 spans 16 amino acids. Looked up from germline, CDR1 is MNHEY and CDR2 is SMNVEV (reference sequence). Here the CDR3 DNA reads TGTGCCAGCAGTTTCCTAGGGGGCTATCCCCAAGAGACCCAGTACTTC. Residues: CASSFLGGYPQETQYF.

J is TRBJ1-2 and V is TRBV14; TRBD1 matches at 7 bases. Germline V gene sequence: CDR1 SGHDN, CDR2 FVKESK. The CDR3 runs 13 residues. With 4 bases clipped from V and 5 bases from J, the junction kept 4 bases outside the gene matches. CDR3 sequence reads: CASSPRTGYGYTF. In DNA, the CDR3 is TGTGCCAGCAGCCCCCGGACAGGATATGGCTACACCTTC.

The chain has TRBV6-6 and TRBJ2-1, with TRBD1 matching over 7 bases. This CDR3 has 13 amino acids. V lost 7 bases and J lost 3; bases outside the gene matches: 3. CDR1 and CDR2 from the germline V gene are MNHNY and SVGAGI (reference sequence). Written as DNA, the CDR3 is TGTGCCAGCACGGGGACAGACTACAATGAGCAGTTCTTC. It specifies CASTGTDYNEQFF.

CDR3 nucleotides: TGTGCCAGTAGTCAAAAAGGGCTAGCGGGGAACAATGAGCAGTTCTTC. Its translation: CASSQKGLAGNNEQFF. V gene TRBV19 combines with J gene TRBJ2-1; TRBD2 matches 9 bases. From germline, CDR1 is LNHDA and CDR2 SQIVND (reference sequence). CDR3 length: 16 residues. The junction had 10 bases not matched to a gene; V was cut back by 5 bases and J by 5 bases.

CDR3 nucleotide sequence: TGTGCCAGCAAAATACGACAGACGTACCAAGAGACCCAGTACTTC. Amino acid sequence: CASKIRQTYQETQYF. The rearrangement joins TRBV2 to TRBJ2-5; a weak D match, TRBD1 (5 bases). The CDR3 loop spans 15 amino acids. Germline values: CDR1 SNHLY, CDR2 FYNNEI. V was cut by 7 bases and J by 0 bases, with 15 bases left in between.

The J gene is TRBJ2-2, the V gene TRBV28, with D possibly being TRBD1 (5 bases). CDR1 is MDHEN, CDR2 SYDVKM, per germline. CDR3 size: 13 residues. Trimming took 7 bases from V and 4 from J, leaving 10 bases between them. Here the CDR3 DNA reads TGTGCCAGCACAGGACACCGCACCGGGGAGCTGTTTTTT. It is translated as CASTGHRTGELFF.

V gene TRBV18 combines with J gene TRBJ1-4, with 9 bases fitting TRBD1. CDR3 length: 15 amino acids. J lost 5 bases, V lost 5 bases, and 6 bases had no gene match. In germline, CDR1 is KGHSH, CDR2 LQKENI. For the CDR3, the DNA is TGTGCCAGCTCATTTGCCGGGACAGGGAATGAAAAACTGTTTTTT. Residues: CASSFAGTGNEKLFF.

The rearrangement joins TRBV19 to TRBJ1-1, with D possibly being TRBD1 (5 bases). The CDR3 loop spans 15 amino acids. The V and J ends lost 5 bases and 4 bases respectively, with 17 bases between them. Germline loops: CDR1 LNHDA, CDR2 SQIVND (reference sequence). The CDR3 spells CASSSPQGVGTEAFF. For the CDR3, the DNA is TGTGCCAGTAGTTCTCCCCAAGGGGTTGGCACTGAAGCTTTCTTT.

V gene TRBV6-5 combines with J gene TRBJ1-5, with TRBD1 identical over 11 bases. This CDR3 region has 15 residues. V was pared by 6 bases and J by 6 bases, with 7 bases of the junction left unmatched. From germline, CDR1 is MNHEY and CDR2 SVGAGI. The CDR3 protein is CASSRGQGAGQPQHF. In nucleotides, the CDR3 is TGTGCCAGCAGCCGCGGACAGGGGGCTGGTCAGCCCCAGCATTTT.

The V gene is TRBV7-3, the J gene TRBJ1-1, with D uncertain. Between the trimmed V and J ends, which lost 0 bases and 1 base, there was a span of 3 bases. Germline assignment: CDR1 SGHTA and CDR2 FQGTGA. This CDR3 spans 13 amino acids. This CDR3 is CASSLTGNTEAFF. The CDR3 region has the DNA TGTGCCAGCAGCTTAACCGGGAACACTGAAGCTTTCTTT. The entire variable domain, with the rest obtained from reference TRBV7-3 and TRBJ1-1, is as follows: GAGVSQTPSNKVTEKGKYVELRCDPISGHTALYWYRQSLGQGPEFLIYFQGTGAADDSGLPNDRFFAVRPEGSVSTLKIQRTERGDSAVYLCASSLTGNTEAFFGQGTRLTVV.

The V gene is TRBV9, the J gene TRBJ2-1; 7 positions agree with TRBD1. Trimming at V came to 1 base and at J to 4 bases, leaving 5 bases not matched to a gene. The CDR3 runs 15 residues. Per germline, CDR1 SGDLS and CDR2 YYNGEE. CDR3 residues: CASSVSTGLYNEQFF. The CDR3 DNA reads TGTGCCAGCAGCGTATCGACAGGGTTATACAATGAGCAGTTCTTC.

A word on this clone: Distinct nucleotide sequences in the sample also encode this CDR3. The chain uses TRBV18 and TRBJ2-7; a weak D match, TRBD2 (6 bases). Trimming left V 6 bases short and J 2 bases short, with 14 bases between. The CDR3 runs 14 residues. Germline CDR1 and CDR2: KGHSH and LQKENI. The CDR3 nucleotides read TGTGCCAGCTCTCCAGGGACTGGCGCCTACGAGCAGTACTTC. Encoded protein: CASSPGTGAYEQYF.

V and J are TRBV18 and TRBJ2-5; the D gene is possibly TRBD2 (6 bases). The germline CDR1 and CDR2 sequences are KGHSH and LQKENI. The CDR3 is 13 amino acids. Between the trimmed V and J ends, which lost 3 bases and 2 bases, there was a span of 7 bases. The chain's CDR3 is CASSPREQETQYF. CDR3 nucleotide sequence: TGTGCCAGCTCACCTCGGGAGCAAGAGACCCAGTACTTC.

This sequence joins TRBV28 and TRBJ2-7, with TRBD2 matching over 10 bases. V shed 7 bases and J 4 bases; nucleotides not matched to a gene: 10. The CDR3 contains 15 residues. Germline loops: CDR1 MDHEN, CDR2 SYDVKM. CDR3 in amino acids: CASTPSGRAIYEQYF. The CDR3 DNA reads as TGTGCCAGCACTCCGAGCGGGAGGGCCATTTACGAGCAGTACTTC. Together with reference TRBV28 and TRBJ2-7, the CDR3 gives the full variable domain: DVKVTQSSRYLVKRTGEKVFLECVQDMDHENMFWYRQDPGLGLRLIYFSYDVKMKEKGDIPEGYSVSREKKERFSLILESASTNQTSMYLCASTPSGRAIYEQYFGPGTRLTVT.

This CDR3 is CASIRGGDTEAFF. The CDR3 region has the DNA TGTGCCAGCATCCGCGGGGGGGACACTGAAGCTTTCTTT. The chain is built from TRBV6-1 and TRBJ1-1, with D possibly TRBD1 on 5 matching bases. CDR1 is MNHNS and CDR2 is SASEGT in the germline V gene. The CDR3 totals 13 residues. V was shortened by 7 bases and J by 3 bases, with 12 bases between the two germline ends.

This chain uses TRBV6-1 with TRBJ1-1; D call uncertain. V gave up 7 bases and J gave up 0 bases, with 6 bases separating them. CDR3 length: 12 residues. The V gene's germline CDR1 is MNHNS and CDR2 SASEGT. CDR3 DNA sequence: TGTGCCAGCAACGAGTTGAACACTGAAGCTTTCTTT. Its protein is CASNELNTEAFF.